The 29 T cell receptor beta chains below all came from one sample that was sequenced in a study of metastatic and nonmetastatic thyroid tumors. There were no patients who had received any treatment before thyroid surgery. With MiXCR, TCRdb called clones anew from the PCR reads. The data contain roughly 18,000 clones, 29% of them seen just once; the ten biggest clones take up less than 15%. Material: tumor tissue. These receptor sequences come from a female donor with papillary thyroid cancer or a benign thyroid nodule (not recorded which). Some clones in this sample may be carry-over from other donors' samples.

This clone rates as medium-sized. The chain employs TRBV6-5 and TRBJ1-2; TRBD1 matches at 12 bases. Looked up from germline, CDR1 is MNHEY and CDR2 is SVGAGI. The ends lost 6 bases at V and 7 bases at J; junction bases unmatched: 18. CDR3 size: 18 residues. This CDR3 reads CASSLQRAWGQGASGYTF. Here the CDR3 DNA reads TGTGCCAGCAGCCTGCAACGGGCTTGGGGACAGGGGGCTTCTGGCTACACCTTC.

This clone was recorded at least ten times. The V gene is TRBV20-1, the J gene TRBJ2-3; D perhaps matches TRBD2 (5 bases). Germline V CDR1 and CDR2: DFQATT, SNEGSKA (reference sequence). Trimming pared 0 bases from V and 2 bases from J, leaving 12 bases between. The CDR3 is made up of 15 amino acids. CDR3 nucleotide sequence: TGCAGTGCTAGAGATGGGAGAGGTTTCACAGATACGCAGTATTTT. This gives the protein CSARDGRGFTDTQYF.

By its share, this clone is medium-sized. In DNA, the CDR3 is TGCGCCAGCAGCGGGACAGGGGTTTACGAGCAGTACTTC. Residues: CASSGTGVYEQYF. V is TRBV5-1 and J is TRBJ2-7, with 10 bases aligning to TRBD1. Trimming took 4 bases from V and 4 from J; bases not matched to a gene: 2. The CDR3 runs 13 residues. Per the germline V gene, CDR1 is SGHRS and CDR2 is YFSETQ. The variable domain in full, with the rest retrieved from reference TRBV5-1 and TRBJ2-7, is KAGVTQTPRYLIKTRGQQVTLSCSPISGHRSVSWYQQTPGQGLQFLFEYFSETQRNKGNFPGRFSGRQFSNSRSEMNVSTLELGDSALYLCASSGTGVYEQYFGPGTRLTVT.

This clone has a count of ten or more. For the CDR3, the DNA is TGTGCCAGCACCCTGGGAACAGCGGACCAAGAGACCCAGTACTTC. Translated, it gives CASTLGTADQETQYF. The gene calls are TRBV4-2 and TRBJ2-5; D might be TRBD2 (5 bases). Germline V gene data show CDR1 as LGHNA and CDR2 as YNFKEQ. Trimming left V 7 bases short and J 0 bases short, with 15 bases between. The CDR3 length is 15 residues.

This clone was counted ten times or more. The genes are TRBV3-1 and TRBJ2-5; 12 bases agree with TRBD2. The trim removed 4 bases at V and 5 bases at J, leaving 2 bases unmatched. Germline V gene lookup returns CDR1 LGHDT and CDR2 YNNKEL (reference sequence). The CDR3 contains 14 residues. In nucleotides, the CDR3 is TGTGCCAGCAGCCCTAGCGGGAGGGCCGAGACCCAGTACTTC. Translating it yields CASSPSGRAETQYF.

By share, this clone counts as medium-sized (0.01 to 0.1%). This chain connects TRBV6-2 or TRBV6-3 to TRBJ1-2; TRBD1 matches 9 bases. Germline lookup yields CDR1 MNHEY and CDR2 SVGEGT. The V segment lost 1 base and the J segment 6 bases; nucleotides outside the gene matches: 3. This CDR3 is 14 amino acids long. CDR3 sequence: CASSYWDRVDGYTF. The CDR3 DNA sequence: TGTGCCAGCAGTTACTGGGACAGGGTGGATGGCTACACCTTC.

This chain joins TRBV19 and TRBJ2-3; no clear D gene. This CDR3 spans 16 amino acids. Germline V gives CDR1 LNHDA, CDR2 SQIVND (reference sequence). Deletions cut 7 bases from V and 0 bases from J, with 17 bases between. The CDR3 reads CASTLSPFSSTDTQYF. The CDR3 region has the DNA TGTGCCAGTACCCTTAGTCCGTTTTCTAGCACAGATACGCAGTATTTT. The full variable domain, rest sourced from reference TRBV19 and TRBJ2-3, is DGGITQSPKYLFRKEGQNVTLSCEQNLNHDAMYWYRQDPGQGLRLIYYSQIVNDFQKGDIAEGYSVSREKKESFPLTVTSAQKNPTAFYLCASTLSPFSSTDTQYFGPGTRLTVL.

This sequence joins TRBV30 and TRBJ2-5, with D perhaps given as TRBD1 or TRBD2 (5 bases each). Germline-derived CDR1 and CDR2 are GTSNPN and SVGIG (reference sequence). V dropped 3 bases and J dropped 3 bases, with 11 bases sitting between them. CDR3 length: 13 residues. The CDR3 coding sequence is TGTGCCTGGAGCACCGGGACCAAAGAGACCCAGTACTTC. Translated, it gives CAWSTGTKETQYF.

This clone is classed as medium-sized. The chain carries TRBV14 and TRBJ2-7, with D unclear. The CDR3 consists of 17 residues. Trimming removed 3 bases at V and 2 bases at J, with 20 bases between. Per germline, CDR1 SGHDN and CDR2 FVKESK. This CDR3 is CASSQGTRAFSPYEQYF. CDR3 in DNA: TGTGCCAGCAGCCAGGGAACACGAGCTTTTTCTCCCTACGAGCAGTACTTC. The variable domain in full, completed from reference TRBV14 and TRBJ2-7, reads EAGVTQFPSHSVIEKGQTVTLRCDPISGHDNLYWYRRVMGKEIKFLLHFVKESKQDESGMPNNRFLAERTGGTYSTLKVQPAELEDSGVYFCASSQGTRAFSPYEQYFGPGTRLTVT.

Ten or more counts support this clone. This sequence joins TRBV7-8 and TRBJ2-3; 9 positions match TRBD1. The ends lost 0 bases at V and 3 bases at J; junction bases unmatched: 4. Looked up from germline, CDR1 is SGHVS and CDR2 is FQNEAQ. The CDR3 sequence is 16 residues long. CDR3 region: CASSLAEGQGTDTQYF. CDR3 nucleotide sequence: TGTGCCAGCAGCTTAGCGGAAGGACAGGGGACAGATACGCAGTATTTT.

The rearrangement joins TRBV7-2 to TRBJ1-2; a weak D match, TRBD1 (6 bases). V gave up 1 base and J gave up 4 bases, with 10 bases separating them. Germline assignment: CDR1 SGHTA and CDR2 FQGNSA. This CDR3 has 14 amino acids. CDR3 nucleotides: TGTGCCAGCAGCTTAGGGAGGGGGGTCTATGGCTACACCTTC. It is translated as CASSLGRGVYGYTF.

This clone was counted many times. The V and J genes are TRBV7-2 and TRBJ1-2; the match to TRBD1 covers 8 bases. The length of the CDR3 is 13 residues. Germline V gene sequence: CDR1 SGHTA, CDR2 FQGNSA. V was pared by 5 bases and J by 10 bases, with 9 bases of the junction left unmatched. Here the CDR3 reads CASSPDPDRDYTF. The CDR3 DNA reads TGTGCCAGCAGCCCCGATCCGGACAGGGACTACACCTTC.

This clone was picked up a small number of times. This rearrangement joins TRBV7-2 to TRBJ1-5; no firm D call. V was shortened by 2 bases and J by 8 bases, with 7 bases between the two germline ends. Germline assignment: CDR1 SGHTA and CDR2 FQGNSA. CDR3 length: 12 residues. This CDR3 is CASSLSDKPQHF. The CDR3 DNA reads TGTGCCAGCAGCTTATCCGATAAGCCCCAGCATTTT.

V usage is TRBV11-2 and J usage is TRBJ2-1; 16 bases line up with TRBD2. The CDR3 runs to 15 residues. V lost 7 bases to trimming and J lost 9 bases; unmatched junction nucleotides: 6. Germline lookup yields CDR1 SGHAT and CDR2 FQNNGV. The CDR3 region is CASTVGLAGGGEQFF. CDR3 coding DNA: TGTGCCAGCACCGTGGGACTAGCGGGAGGGGGTGAGCAGTTCTTC.

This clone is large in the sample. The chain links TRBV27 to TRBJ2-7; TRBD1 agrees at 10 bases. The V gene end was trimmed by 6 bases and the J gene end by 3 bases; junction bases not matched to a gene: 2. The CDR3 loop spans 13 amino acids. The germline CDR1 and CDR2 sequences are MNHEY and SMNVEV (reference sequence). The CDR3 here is CASRWTGGYEQYF. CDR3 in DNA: TGTGCCAGCAGGTGGACAGGGGGCTACGAGCAGTACTTC.

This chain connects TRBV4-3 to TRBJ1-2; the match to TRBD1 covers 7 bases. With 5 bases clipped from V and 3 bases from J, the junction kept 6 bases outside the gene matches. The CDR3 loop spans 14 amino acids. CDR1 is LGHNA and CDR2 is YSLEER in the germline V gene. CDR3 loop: CASSWDSRDYGYTF. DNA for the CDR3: TGCGCCAGCAGCTGGGACAGCCGAGACTATGGCTACACCTTC.

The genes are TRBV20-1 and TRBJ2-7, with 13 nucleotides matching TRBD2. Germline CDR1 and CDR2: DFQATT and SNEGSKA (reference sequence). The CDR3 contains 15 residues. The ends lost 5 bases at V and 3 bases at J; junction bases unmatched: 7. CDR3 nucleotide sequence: TGCAGTGCTGGGACATGGACTAGCGGGAGCTACGAGCAGTACTTC. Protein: CSAGTWTSGSYEQYF.

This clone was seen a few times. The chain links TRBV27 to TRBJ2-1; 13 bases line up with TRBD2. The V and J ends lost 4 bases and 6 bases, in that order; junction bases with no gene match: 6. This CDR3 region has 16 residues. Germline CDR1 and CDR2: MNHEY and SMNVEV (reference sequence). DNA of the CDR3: TGTGCCAGCAGTTCCGGACTAGCGGGAGCCTTCAATGAGCAGTTCTTC. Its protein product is CASSSGLAGAFNEQFF.

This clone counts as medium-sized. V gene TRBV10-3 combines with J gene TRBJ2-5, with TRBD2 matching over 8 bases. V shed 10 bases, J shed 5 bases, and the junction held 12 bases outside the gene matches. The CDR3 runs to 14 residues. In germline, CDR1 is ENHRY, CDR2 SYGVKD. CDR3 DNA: TGTGCCACCTACGCCGGGACTAGTGAGGAGACCCAGTACTTC. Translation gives CATYAGTSEETQYF.

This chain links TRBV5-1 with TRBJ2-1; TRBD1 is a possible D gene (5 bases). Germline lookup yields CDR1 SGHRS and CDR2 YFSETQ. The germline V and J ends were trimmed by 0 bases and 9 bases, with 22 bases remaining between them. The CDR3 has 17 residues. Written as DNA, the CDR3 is TGCGCCAGCAGCTTGGCCGTTTGGACCGACGGAAGGGGTGAGCAGTTCTTC. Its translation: CASSLAVWTDGRGEQFF.

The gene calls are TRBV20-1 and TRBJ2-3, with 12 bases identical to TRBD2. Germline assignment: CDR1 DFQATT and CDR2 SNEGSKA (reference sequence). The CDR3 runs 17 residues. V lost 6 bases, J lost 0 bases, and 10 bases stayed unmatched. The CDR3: CSARLAGVVSSTDTQYF. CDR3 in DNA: TGCAGTGCGAGACTAGCGGGAGTAGTTTCTAGCACAGATACGCAGTATTTT.

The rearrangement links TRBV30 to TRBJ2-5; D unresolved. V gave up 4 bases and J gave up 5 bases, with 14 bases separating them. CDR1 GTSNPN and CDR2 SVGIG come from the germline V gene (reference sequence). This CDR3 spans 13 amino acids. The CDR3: CAWNFGSGETQYF. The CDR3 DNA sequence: TGTGCCTGGAATTTTGGGTCGGGTGAGACCCAGTACTTC.

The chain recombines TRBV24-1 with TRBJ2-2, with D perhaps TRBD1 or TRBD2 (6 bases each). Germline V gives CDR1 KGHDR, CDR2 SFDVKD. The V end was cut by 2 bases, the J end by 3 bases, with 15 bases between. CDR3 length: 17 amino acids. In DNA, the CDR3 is TGTGCCACCAGTGATTCGATACAGGGAGGCGACACCGGGGAGCTGTTTTTT. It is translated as CATSDSIQGGDTGELFF.

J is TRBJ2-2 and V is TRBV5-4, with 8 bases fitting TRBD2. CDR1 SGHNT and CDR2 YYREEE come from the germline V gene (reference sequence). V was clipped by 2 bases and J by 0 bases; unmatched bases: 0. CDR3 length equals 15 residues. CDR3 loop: CASSLLAANTGELFF. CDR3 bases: TGTGCCAGCAGCTTACTAGCGGCGAACACCGGGGAGCTGTTTTTT.

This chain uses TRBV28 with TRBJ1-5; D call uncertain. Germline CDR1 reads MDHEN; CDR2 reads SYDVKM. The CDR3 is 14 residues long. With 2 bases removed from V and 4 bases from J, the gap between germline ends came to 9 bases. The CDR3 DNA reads TGTGCCAGCAGTTTAAACGGGAAGAATCAGCCCCAGCATTTT. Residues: CASSLNGKNQPQHF.

The CDR3 nucleotides are TGTGCCAGCTCACTCGGGGTTAATGAAAAACTGTTTTTT. Translating gives CASSLGVNEKLFF. The V call is TRBV18, the J call TRBJ1-4; D is ambiguous. V was pared by 4 bases and J by 4 bases, with 7 bases between. The CDR3 has 13 residues. Germline V CDR1 and CDR2: KGHSH, LQKENI.

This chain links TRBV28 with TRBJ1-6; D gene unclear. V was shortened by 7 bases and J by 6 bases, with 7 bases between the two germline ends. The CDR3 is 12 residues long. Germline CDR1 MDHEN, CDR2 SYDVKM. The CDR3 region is CASTVTNSPLHF. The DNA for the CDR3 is TGTGCCAGCACTGTCACTAATTCACCCCTCCACTTT.

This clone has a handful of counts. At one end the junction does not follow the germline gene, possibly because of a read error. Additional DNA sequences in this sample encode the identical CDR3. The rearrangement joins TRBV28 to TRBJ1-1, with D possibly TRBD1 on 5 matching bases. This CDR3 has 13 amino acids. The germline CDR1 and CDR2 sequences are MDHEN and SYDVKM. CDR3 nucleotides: TGTGCCAGCTCAAAGGGGCTCGCTACTGAAGCTTTTTTT. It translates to CASSKGLATEAFF.

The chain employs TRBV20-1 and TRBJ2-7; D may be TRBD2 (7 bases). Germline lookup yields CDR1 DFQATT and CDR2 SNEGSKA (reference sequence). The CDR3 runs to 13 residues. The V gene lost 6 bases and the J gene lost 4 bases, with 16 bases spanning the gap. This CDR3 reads CSAEGGASYEQYF. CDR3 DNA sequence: TGCAGTGCGGAAGGGGGGGCGTCTTACGAGCAGTACTTC.